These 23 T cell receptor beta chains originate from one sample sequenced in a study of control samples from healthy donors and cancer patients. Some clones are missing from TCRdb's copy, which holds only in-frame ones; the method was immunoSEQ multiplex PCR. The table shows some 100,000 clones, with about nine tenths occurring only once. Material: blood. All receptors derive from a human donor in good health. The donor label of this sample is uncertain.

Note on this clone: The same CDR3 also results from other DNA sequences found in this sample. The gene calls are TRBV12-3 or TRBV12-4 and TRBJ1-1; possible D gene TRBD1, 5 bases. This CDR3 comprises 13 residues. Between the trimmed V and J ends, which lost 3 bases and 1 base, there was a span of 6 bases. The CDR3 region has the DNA TGTGCCAGCAGTTTCACAGGGAACACTGAAGCTTTCTTT. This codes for CASSFTGNTEAFF.

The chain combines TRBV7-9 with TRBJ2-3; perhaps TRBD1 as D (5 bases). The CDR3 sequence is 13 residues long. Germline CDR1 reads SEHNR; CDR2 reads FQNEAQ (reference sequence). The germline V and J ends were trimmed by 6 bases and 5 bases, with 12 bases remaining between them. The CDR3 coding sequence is TGTGCCAGCAGGACAGACAGACGAGATACGCAGTATTTT. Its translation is CASRTDRRDTQYF.

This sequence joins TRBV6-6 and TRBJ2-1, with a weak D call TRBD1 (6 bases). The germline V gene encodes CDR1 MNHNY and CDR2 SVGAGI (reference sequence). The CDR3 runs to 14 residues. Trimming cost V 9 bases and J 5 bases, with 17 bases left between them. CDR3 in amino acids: CASYHGTYNNEQFF. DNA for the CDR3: TGTGCCAGTTACCACGGGACATACAACAATGAGCAGTTCTTC.

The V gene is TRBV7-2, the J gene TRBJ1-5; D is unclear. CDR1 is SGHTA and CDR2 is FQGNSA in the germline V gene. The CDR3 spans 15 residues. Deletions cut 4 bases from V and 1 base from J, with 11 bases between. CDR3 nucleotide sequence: TGTGCCAGCAGCTCCCGAATTGGGAGCAATCAGCCCCAGCATTTT. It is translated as CASSSRIGSNQPQHF.

In DNA form, the CDR3 reads TGTGCCAGCAGCTTGGTGCCAGGGTTAGACACTGAAGCTTTCTTT. This gives the protein CASSLVPGLDTEAFF. This chain connects TRBV5-5 to TRBJ1-1; D perhaps matches TRBD1 (5 bases). The CDR3 is 15 amino acids. In germline, CDR1 is SGHKS, CDR2 YYEKEE (reference sequence). Trimming removed 0 bases from V and 3 bases from J, with 12 bases in between.

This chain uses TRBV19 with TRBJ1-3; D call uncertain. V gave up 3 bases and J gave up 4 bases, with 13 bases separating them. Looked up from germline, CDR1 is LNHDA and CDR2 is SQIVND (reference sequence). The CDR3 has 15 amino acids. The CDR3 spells CASSMMRAGGNTIYF. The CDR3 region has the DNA TGTGCCAGTAGTATGATGCGGGCCGGGGGAAACACCATATATTTT.

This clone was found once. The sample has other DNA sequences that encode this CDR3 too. For the CDR3, the DNA is TGTGCCAGCAGCTATTGGACAGGGGGGCGGGGTGTGGGCACAGATACGCAGTATTTT. Protein product: CASSYWTGGRGVGTDTQYF. The V gene is TRBV21-1, the J gene TRBJ2-3; no DNA check was done on the table's D call, TRBD1. TRBV21-1 is described as a pseudogene. The CDR3 has 19 amino acids.

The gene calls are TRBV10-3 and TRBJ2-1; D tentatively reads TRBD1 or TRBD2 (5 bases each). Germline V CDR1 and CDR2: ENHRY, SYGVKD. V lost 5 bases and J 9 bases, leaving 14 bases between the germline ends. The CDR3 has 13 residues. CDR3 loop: CAISPPGRGEQFF. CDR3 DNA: TGTGCCATCAGTCCTCCGGGAAGGGGTGAGCAGTTCTTC.

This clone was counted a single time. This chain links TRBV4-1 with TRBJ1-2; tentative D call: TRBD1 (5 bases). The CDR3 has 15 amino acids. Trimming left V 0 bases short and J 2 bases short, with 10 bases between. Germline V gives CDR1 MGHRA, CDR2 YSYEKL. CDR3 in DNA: TGCGCCAGCAGCCAAGAGGTGGGACGCAACTATGGCTACACCTTC. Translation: CASSQEVGRNYGYTF.

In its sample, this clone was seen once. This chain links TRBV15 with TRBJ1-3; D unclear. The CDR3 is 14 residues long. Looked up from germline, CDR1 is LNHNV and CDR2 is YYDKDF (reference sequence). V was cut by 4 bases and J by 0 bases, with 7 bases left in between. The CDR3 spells CATSNDLSGNTIYF. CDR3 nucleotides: TGTGCCACCAGCAATGACCTCTCTGGAAACACCATATATTTT.

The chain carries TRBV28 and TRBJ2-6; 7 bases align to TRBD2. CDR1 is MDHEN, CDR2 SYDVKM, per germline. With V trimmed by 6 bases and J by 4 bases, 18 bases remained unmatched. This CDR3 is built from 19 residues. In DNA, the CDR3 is TGTGCCAGCAGGGGGGGGAGCGGGACGGCCATTATCGGGGCCAACGTCCTGACTTTC. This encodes CASRGGSGTAIIGANVLTF.

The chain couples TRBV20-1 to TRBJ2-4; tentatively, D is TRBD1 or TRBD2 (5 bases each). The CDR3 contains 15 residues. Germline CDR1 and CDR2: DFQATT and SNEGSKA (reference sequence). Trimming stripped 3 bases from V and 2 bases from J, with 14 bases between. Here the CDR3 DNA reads TGCAGTGCTAGTGAGGGGCTCGTAACCAAAAACATTCAGTACTTC. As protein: CSASEGLVTKNIQYF.

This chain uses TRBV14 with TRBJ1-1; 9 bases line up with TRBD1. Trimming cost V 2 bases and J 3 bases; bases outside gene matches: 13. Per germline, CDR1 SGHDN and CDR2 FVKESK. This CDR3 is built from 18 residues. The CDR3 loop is CASSQRRDRVLVDTEAFF. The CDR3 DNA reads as TGTGCCAGCAGCCAACGCCGGGACAGGGTTTTGGTAGACACTGAAGCTTTCTTT.

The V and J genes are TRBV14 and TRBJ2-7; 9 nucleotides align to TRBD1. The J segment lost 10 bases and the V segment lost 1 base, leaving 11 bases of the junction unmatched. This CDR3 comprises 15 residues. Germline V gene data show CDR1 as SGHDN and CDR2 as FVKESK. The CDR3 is CASSQVRTGGTAQYF. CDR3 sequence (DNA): TGTGCCAGCAGCCAAGTTCGAACAGGGGGCACGGCACAGTACTTC.

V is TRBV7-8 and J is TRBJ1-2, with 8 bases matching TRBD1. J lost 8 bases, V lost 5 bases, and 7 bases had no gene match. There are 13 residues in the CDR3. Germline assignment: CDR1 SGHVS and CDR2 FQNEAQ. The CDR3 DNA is TGTGCCAGCAGCCGGGACAGGCGAAAGGGCTACACCTTC. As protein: CASSRDRRKGYTF. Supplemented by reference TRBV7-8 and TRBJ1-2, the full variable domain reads GAGVSQSPRYKVAKRGQDVALRCDPISGHVSLFWYQQALGQGPEFLTYFQNEAQLDKSGLPSDRFFAERPEGSVSTLKIQRTQQEDSAVYLCASSRDRRKGYTFGSGTRLTVV.

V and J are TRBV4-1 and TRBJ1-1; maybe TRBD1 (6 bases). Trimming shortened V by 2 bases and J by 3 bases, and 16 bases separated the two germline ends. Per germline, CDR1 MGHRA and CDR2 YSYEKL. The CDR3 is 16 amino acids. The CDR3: CASSQFPASGDTEAFF. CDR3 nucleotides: TGCGCCAGCAGCCAATTTCCGGCCTCAGGGGACACTGAAGCTTTCTTT.

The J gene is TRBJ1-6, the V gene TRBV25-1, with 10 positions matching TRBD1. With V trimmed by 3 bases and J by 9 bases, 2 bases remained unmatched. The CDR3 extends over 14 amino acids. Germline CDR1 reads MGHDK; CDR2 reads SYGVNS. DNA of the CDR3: TGTGCCAGCAGTGATAGGACAGGGGGTTCACCCCTCCACTTT. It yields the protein CASSDRTGGSPLHF.

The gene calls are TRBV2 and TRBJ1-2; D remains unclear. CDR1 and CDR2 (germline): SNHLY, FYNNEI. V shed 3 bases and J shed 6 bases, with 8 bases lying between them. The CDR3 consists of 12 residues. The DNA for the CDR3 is TGTGCCAGCAGTGAGACCATAGATGGCTACACCTTC. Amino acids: CASSETIDGYTF. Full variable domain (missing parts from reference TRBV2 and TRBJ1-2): EPEVTQTPSHQVTQMGQEVILRCVPISNHLYFYWYRQILGQKVEFLVSFYNNEISEKSEIFDDQFSVERPDGSNFTLKIRSTKLEDSAMYFCASSETIDGYTFGSGTRLTVV.

CDR3 sequence reads: CASSLTTTAGTGVTGELFF. The DNA for the CDR3 is TGTGCCAGCAGCTTAACAACTACGGCCGGGACAGGGGTCACCGGGGAGCTGTTTTTT. The V and J genes are TRBV11-2 and TRBJ2-2, with 10 positions matching TRBD1. V gave up 2 bases and J gave up 4 bases; unmatched junction bases: 13. Per the germline V gene, CDR1 is SGHAT and CDR2 is FQNNGV. The CDR3 consists of 19 residues. Combining the CDR3 with reference TRBV11-2 and TRBJ2-2 gives the whole variable domain EAGVAQSPRYKIIEKRQSVAFWCNPISGHATLYWYQQILGQGPKLLIQFQNNGVVDDSQLPKDRFSAERLKGVDSTLKIQPAKLEDSAVYLCASSLTTTAGTGVTGELFFGEGSRLTVL.

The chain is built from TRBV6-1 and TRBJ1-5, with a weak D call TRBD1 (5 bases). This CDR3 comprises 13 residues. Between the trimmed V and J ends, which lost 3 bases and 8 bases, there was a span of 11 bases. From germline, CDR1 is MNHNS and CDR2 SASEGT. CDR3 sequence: CASSDRGREPQHF. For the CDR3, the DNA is TGTGCCAGCAGTGATCGGGGCCGGGAGCCCCAGCATTTT.

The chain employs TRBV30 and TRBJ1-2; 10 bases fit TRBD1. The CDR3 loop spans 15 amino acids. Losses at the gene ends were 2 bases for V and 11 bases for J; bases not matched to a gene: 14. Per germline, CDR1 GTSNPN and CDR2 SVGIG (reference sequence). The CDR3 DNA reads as TGTGCCTGGAGTACCCTCCCCGGGACAGGGGCGAGTTACACCTTC. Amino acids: CAWSTLPGTGASYTF.

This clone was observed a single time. In nucleotides, the CDR3 is TGTGCCAGCAGGTTCGGGGACAGGGGAATTTATTATGGCTACACCTTC. It encodes CASRFGDRGIYYGYTF. The rearrangement uses TRBV28 and TRBJ1-2, with 10 bases fitting TRBD1. CDR1 MDHEN and CDR2 SYDVKM come from the germline V gene. The CDR3 is 16 residues long. Losses at the gene ends were 6 bases for V and 5 bases for J; bases not matched to a gene: 12.

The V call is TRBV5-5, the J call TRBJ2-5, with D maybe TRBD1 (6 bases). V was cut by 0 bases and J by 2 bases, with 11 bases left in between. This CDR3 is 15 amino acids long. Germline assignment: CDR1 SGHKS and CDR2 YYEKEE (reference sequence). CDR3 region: CASSLEGTRQETQYF. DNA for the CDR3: TGTGCCAGCAGCTTGGAGGGGACAAGACAAGAGACCCAGTACTTC.